This TCR beta chain is drawn from a study of control samples from healthy donors and cancer patients. CDR3 length: 14 amino acids. CDR1 is MNHEY and CDR2 is SMNVEV in the germline V gene (reference sequence). The ends were cut back, 6 bases at V and 1 base at J, with 12 bases in the middle. Profiled with immunoSEQ multiplex PCR; TCRdb holds only in-frame clones, not every one. The sample yields around 84,000 clones, about nine tenths seen once. The chain has TRBV27 and TRBJ1-1, with a tentative D call TRBD1 (5 bases). Sequencing was done on a sample of blood. The clonotype was recovered from a man under 40 in good health. CDR3 in amino acids: CASSRDGGNTEAFF. DNA for the CDR3: TGTGCCAGCAGCCGGGACGGGGGGAACACTGAAGCTTTCTTT.